This T cell receptor beta chain was identified during a study of siplizumab effects on memory and regulatory T cells. Sequencing of each sample assayed about 10^5 TCR templates. Data came from immunoSEQ multiplex PCR; TCRdb stores just in-frame clones and leaves some out. There are around 100,000 clones in the sample; about 94% occur only once, and 1% to 1.5% lies in the top ten. Notes on this clone: Its antigen is unidentified.

From germline, CDR1 is MDHEN and CDR2 SYDVKM. Trimming shortened V by 1 base and J by 3 bases, and 4 bases separated the two germline ends. The length of the CDR3 is 12 residues. General observations from the study: In unstimulated cells, naive T cells appeared more diverse than memory T cells and seemed major alloresponse contributors. Alloreactive sequences tracing back to unstimulated CD4+ memory cells were significantly reduced by siplizumab. The authors did not confirm suppressive function in proliferating Tregs from siplizumab cultures.

Sample: non-Treg CD4+ T cells sorted from blood. This chain joins TRBV28 and TRBJ2-7; D is undetermined. The sequence derives from a human donor in good health. CDR3 bases: TGTGCCAGCAGTTTATTTCTCTACGAGCAGTACTTC. Protein product: CASSLFLYEQYF.